This is a list of T cell receptor beta chains from one sample in a study of blood T cells in healthy people across ages. TCRdb re-called the 5' RACE reads through MiXCR, storing one row per CDR3 protein. Of some 1,800,000 distinct CDR3 sequences listed, around 40% are singletons. The sequencing input was blood. These receptors all stem from a human donor in good health. CDR3s include the opening cysteine and the closing phenylalanine or tryptophan. D genes are given only for firm matches. Clone size is stated in some rows and not others, as once, few, many or a class when expanded.

D	V	J	size	CDR3	DNA
TRBD1	TRBV27	TRBJ2-7	few	CASSLLGDRGAYEQYF	TGTGCCAGCAGTCTCCTTGGGGACAGGGGTGCGTACGAGCAGTACTTC
TRBD2	TRBV4-3	TRBJ2-1	-	CASSLQRGAYNEQFF	TGCGCCAGCAGCCTACAGCGGGGGGCCTACAATGAGCAGTTCTTC
-	TRBV11-2	TRBJ2-4	-	CASSFHAGVENIQYF	TGTGCCAGCAGCTTCCACGCCGGGGTCGAAAACATTCAGTACTTC
-	TRBV6-6	TRBJ1-6	-	CASSYSTDSPLHF	TGTGCCAGCAGTTACTCGACAGATTCACCCCTCCACTTT
TRBD1	TRBV12-3/TRBV12-4	TRBJ2-5	-	CASSLQGAAQETQYF	TGTGCCAGCAGCCTACAGGGGGCGGCCCAAGAGACCCAGTACTTC
-	TRBV7-2	TRBJ1-2	-	CASSLGVIGYTF	TGTGCCAGCAGCTTAGGAGTAATCGGCTACACCTTC
-	TRBV12-3/TRBV12-4	TRBJ1-5	few	CASSFSGTGQPQHF	TGTGCCAGCAGTTTTTCAGGGACCGGTCAGCCCCAGCATTTT
-	TRBV7-2	TRBJ2-1	-	CASSLVSGVIYNEQFF	TGTGCCAGCAGCTTAGTATCAGGGGTCATCTACAATGAGCAGTTCTTC
TRBD1	TRBV5-1	TRBJ2-7	-	CASKLRDSYEQYF	TGCGCCAGCAAGCTCAGGGACAGCTACGAGCAGTACTTC
-	TRBV7-9	TRBJ1-2	few	CASSSQGFGYTF	TGTGCCAGCAGCTCGCAGGGTTTCGGCTACACCTTC
-	TRBV10-3	TRBJ1-5	-	CAISEAAPNQPQHF	TGTGCCATCAGTGAGGCAGCCCCCAATCAGCCCCAGCATTTT
-	TRBV4-3	TRBJ2-5	-	CASSYGGGRGYVQYF	TGCGCCAGCAGCTACGGAGGGGGCCGAGGGTACGTGCAGTACTTC
-	TRBV24-1	TRBJ2-1	-	CATSDSIASSYNEQFF	TGTGCCACCAGTGATTCGATAGCGAGCTCCTACAATGAGCAGTTCTTC
-	TRBV12-3/TRBV12-4	TRBJ2-1	-	CASSPGRTIVQFF	TGTGCCAGCTCTCCGGGACGGACAATAGTGCAGTTCTTC
-	TRBV29-1	TRBJ1-3	-	CSVSHSGNTIYF	TGCAGCGTTTCCCACTCTGGAAACACCATATATTTT
-	TRBV12-3/TRBV12-4	TRBJ1-1	-	CASRLSGTSNTEAFF	TGTGCCAGCAGACTCTCCGGGACATCGAACACTGAAGCTTTCTTT
-	TRBV3-1	TRBJ2-1	-	CASSQDNTGLYNEQFF	TGTGCCAGCAGCCAAGATAATACAGGGCTCTACAATGAGCAGTTCTTC
-	TRBV7-9	TRBJ2-6	-	CASSLAIGDNVRTF	TGTGCCAGCAGCTTAGCCATTGGAGACAACGTCCGGACTTTC
-	TRBV4-3	TRBJ2-1	-	CASSQVDGGDEQFF	TGCGCCAGCAGCCAAGTGGATGGGGGCGATGAGCAGTTCTTC
-	TRBV7-9	TRBJ2-3	-	CASSLSQAVDTQYF	TGTGCCAGCAGCTTGTCCCAGGCGGTAGATACGCAGTATTTT
TRBD1	TRBV18	TRBJ2-3	-	CASSPRTGQADTQYF	TGTGCCAGCTCACCCCGGACAGGGCAGGCAGATACGCAGTATTTT
-	TRBV20-1	TRBJ1-2	few	CSARARGKIFYSYTF	TGCAGTGCTAGGGCTAGGGGAAAGATATTTTATAGCTACACCTTC
-	TRBV5-1	TRBJ1-5	-	CASSLAGALNQPQHF	TGCGCCAGCAGCTTGGCAGGGGCCCTCAATCAGCCCCAGCATTTT
-	TRBV5-1	TRBJ2-5	-	CASSTGLGEQETQYF	TGCGCCAGCAGCACAGGACTGGGAGAACAAGAGACCCAGTACTTC
-	TRBV7-3	TRBJ2-2	once	CASSRASEWDTGELFF	TGTGCCAGCAGCCGCGCTAGCGAGTGGGACACCGGGGAGCTGTTTTTT
TRBD1	TRBV7-9	TRBJ1-2	-	CASSLERGGAEGYTF	TGTGCCAGCAGCTTAGAGCGAGGGGGCGCGGAGGGCTACACCTTC
TRBD2	TRBV9	TRBJ2-1	few	CASSVVGGTSYNEQFF	TGTGCCAGCAGCGTAGTGGGAGGGACCAGTTACAATGAGCAGTTCTTC
TRBD2	TRBV6-6	TRBJ2-3	-	CASSYPTSGDFTDTQYF	TGTGCCAGCAGTTACCCGACTAGCGGGGACTTCACAGATACGCAGTATTTT
TRBD2	TRBV29-1	TRBJ2-3	-	CSVEGLAGGITDTQYF	TGCAGCGTTGAAGGACTAGCGGGGGGTATCACAGATACGCAGTATTTT
-	TRBV6-5	TRBJ2-5	-	CASSPRGSVPETQYF	TGTGCCAGCAGCCCTCGGGGTAGCGTACCGGAGACCCAGTACTTC
-	TRBV7-2	TRBJ2-5	-	CASSQRTIETKYF	TGTGCCAGCAGCCAGAGGACTATCGAGACCAAGTACTTC
TRBD2	TRBV4-3	TRBJ2-3	-	CASSNLAGGYTDTQYF	TGCGCCAGCAGCAACCTAGCGGGGGGTTACACAGATACGCAGTATTTT
-	TRBV28	TRBJ2-7	few	CASSLSSETEQYF	TGTGCCAGCAGTTTATCGTCCGAAACCGAGCAGTACTTC
-	TRBV29-1	TRBJ2-3	-	CSVVRGVTDTQYF	TGCAGCGTTGTCAGAGGGGTCACAGATACGCAGTATTTT
TRBD1	TRBV6-5	TRBJ1-5	-	CASSYITGTGRFNQPQHF	TGTGCCAGCAGTTACATAACGGGGACAGGGCGATTCAATCAGCCCCAGCATTTT
-	TRBV7-2	TRBJ2-7	-	CASSLAAQGLPGYEQYF	TGTGCCAGCAGCTTAGCGGCGCAGGGGCTCCCCGGCTACGAGCAGTACTTC
-	TRBV4-3	TRBJ2-3	-	CASSQGVGGDTQYF	TGCGCCAGCAGCCAAGGGGTGGGTGGGGATACGCAGTATTTT
TRBD2	TRBV4-1	TRBJ2-1	-	CASSRETSGGSGYEQFF	TGCGCCAGCAGCCGAGAGACTAGCGGGGGATCGGGCTATGAGCAGTTCTTC
-	TRBV12-3/TRBV12-4	TRBJ1-1	few	CASTPTANTEAFF	TGTGCCAGCACCCCGACAGCGAACACTGAAGCTTTCTTT
-	TRBV29-1	TRBJ1-2	few	CSVVQGFYGYTF	TGCAGCGTTGTACAGGGATTCTATGGCTACACCTTC
TRBD2	TRBV4-3	TRBJ2-1	-	CASSQGTSYEQFF	TGCGCCAGCAGCCAAGGGACTAGCTATGAGCAGTTCTTC
-	TRBV20-1	TRBJ1-2	-	CSAFLYGYTF	TGCAGTGCTTTCTTGTATGGCTACACCTTC
-	TRBV29-1	TRBJ2-5	-	CSVEPRLKQTQYF	TGCAGCGTTGAGCCTAGACTTAAACAGACCCAGTACTTC
TRBD2	TRBV20-1	TRBJ2-5	-	CSARDGRAGVETQYF	TGCAGTGCTAGAGATGGCCGGGCGGGGGTAGAGACCCAGTACTTC
TRBD1	TRBV29-1	TRBJ2-7	-	CSVEPGQGAHEQYF	TGCAGCGTTGAACCGGGACAGGGGGCTCACGAGCAGTACTTC
-	TRBV6-2/TRBV6-3	TRBJ2-1	-	CTSTGEGHSYNEQFF	TGTACCAGCACCGGGGAGGGACACTCCTACAATGAGCAGTTCTTC
-	TRBV7-9	TRBJ2-3	-	CASSLVQGSDTQYF	TGTGCCAGCAGCTTAGTCCAGGGGTCAGATACGCAGTATTTT
TRBD1	TRBV29-1	TRBJ2-5	few	CSWSDRNQETQYF	TGCAGCTGGTCGGACAGGAACCAAGAGACCCAGTACTTC